Here is one T cell receptor (beta chain) with its context. Germline-derived CDR1 and CDR2 are MNHEY and SMNVEV (reference sequence). V lost 8 bases, J lost 2 bases, and 12 bases stayed unmatched. The CDR3 spans 16 residues. This sample stems from a study of cytomegalovirus exposure and HLA in healthy donors. TCRdb keeps only in-frame clones here, not all; method: immunoSEQ multiplex PCR. The data hold 250,000 to 400,000 clones, with about 90% observed a single time. This receptor was obtained from a woman aged 25 to 39 in good health and CMV-seropositive. The sequencing input was PBMCs. The chain has TRBV27 and TRBJ1-2; 9 nucleotides align to TRBD1. The CDR3 protein is CASGGQGFGENYGYTF. For the CDR3, the DNA is TGTGCCAGCGGGGGACAGGGATTTGGTGAGAACTATGGCTACACCTTC.